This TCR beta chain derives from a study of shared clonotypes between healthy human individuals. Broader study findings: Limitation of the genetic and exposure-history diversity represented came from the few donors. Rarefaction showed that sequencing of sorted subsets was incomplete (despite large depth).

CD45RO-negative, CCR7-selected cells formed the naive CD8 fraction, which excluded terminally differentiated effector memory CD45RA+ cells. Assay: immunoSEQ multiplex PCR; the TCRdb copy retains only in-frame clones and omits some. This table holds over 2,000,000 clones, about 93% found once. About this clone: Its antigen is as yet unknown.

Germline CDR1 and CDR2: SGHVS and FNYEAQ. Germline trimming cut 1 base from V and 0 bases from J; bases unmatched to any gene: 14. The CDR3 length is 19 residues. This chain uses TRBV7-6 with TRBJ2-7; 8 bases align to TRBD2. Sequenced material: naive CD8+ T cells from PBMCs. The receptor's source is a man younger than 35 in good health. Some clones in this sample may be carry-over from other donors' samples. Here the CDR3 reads CASSLVAGLPHQPSYEQYF. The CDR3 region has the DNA TGTGCCAGCAGCTTAGTAGCGGGATTACCACATCAACCCTCCTACGAGCAGTACTTC.